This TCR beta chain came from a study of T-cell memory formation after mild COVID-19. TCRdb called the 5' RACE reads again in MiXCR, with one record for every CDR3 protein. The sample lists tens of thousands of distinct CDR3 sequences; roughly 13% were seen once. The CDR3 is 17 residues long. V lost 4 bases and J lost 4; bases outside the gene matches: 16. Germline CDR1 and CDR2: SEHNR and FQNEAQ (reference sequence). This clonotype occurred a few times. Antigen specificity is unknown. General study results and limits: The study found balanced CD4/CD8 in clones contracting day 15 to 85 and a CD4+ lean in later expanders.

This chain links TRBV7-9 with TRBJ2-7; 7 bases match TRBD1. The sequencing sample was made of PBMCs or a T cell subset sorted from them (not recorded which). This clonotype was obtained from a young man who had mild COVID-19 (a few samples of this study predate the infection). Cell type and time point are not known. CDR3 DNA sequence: TGTGCCAGCAGCTCCGACATGTTACAGGGGATTTTGTACGAGCAGTACTTC. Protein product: CASSSDMLQGILYEQYF.